Following are 21 T cell receptor beta chains from one sample sequenced in a study of graft-versus-host responses after intestinal transplantation. Clones were read by immunoSEQ multiplex PCR, and TCRdb kept only the in-frame ones, dropping some. This table holds around 50,000 clones, roughly 83% found once. Antigens for these TCRs are unknown. Sample: unstimulated CD4+ T cells sorted from spleen or lymph node cells, taken before transplant. These receptors were collected from a human donor who was the organ donor for an intestinal transplant.

A few counts support this clone. V and J are TRBV5-4 and TRBJ1-4; D uncertain. The CDR3 runs to 13 residues. CDR1 is SGHNT, CDR2 YYREEE, per germline (reference sequence). V shed 2 bases and J shed 5 bases, with 7 bases lying between them. This CDR3 reads CASSFSGNEKLFF. CDR3 sequence (DNA): TGTGCCAGCAGCTTCTCGGGGAATGAAAAACTGTTTTTT. Combining the CDR3 with reference TRBV5-4 and TRBJ1-4 gives the whole variable domain ETGVTQSPTHLIKTRGQQVTLRCSSQSGHNTVSWYQQALGQGPQFIFQYYREEENGRGNFPPRFSGLQFPNYSSELNVNALELDDSALYLCASSFSGNEKLFFGSGTQLSVL.

The chain links TRBV6-1 to TRBJ1-2; D possibly corresponds to TRBD1 (5 bases). V was pared by 3 bases and J by 4 bases, with 21 bases between. The CDR3 runs 17 residues. Germline lookup yields CDR1 MNHNS and CDR2 SASEGT. In DNA form, the CDR3 reads TGTGCCAGCAGTGACGGGGCGATGGGGAGGGTAAGCTATGGCTACACCTTC. As protein: CASSDGAMGRVSYGYTF.

This rearrangement joins TRBV6-1 to TRBJ2-1; D gene ambiguous. The CDR3 loop spans 15 amino acids. Germline V gives CDR1 MNHNS, CDR2 SASEGT. Trimming cost V 6 bases and J 4 bases, with 16 bases left between them. The CDR3 coding sequence is TGTGCCAGCAGAAGGACGGATGAAGGATACAATGAGCAGTTCTTC. This encodes CASRRTDEGYNEQFF.

CDR3 loop: CASRIGLFSYNEQFF. The CDR3 DNA reads as TGTGCCAGCAGAATAGGACTATTCTCCTACAATGAGCAGTTCTTC. The chain links TRBV2 to TRBJ2-1, with D tentatively TRBD2 (6 bases). The V gene's germline CDR1 is SNHLY and CDR2 FYNNEI. Trimming cost V 6 bases and J 0 bases, with 12 bases left between them. This CDR3 is 15 amino acids long. The full variable domain, completed using reference TRBV2 and TRBJ2-1, is EPEVTQTPSHQVTQMGQEVILRCVPISNHLYFYWYRQILGQKVEFLVSFYNNEISEKSEIFDDQFSVERPDGSNFTLKIRSTKLEDSAMYFCASRIGLFSYNEQFFGPGTRLTVL.

The sample holds one count of this clone. This chain uses TRBV30 with TRBJ2-4; D call uncertain. Germline CDR1 GTSNPN, CDR2 SVGIG (reference sequence). V was trimmed by 4 bases and J by 1 base, leaving 11 bases between them. The CDR3 runs 14 residues. The CDR3 nucleotides are TGTGCCTGGATTGGGGTTGGGGCCAAAAACATTCAGTACTTC. Protein product: CAWIGVGAKNIQYF.

V gene TRBV25-1 combines with J gene TRBJ1-2, with TRBD1 identical over 7 bases. V was pared by 2 bases and J by 4 bases, with 1 base of the junction left unmatched. CDR1 and CDR2 (germline): MGHDK, SYGVNS. There are 13 residues in the CDR3. The CDR3 bases are TGTGCCAGCAGTGAAGACAGGGTCTATGGCTACACCTTC. Protein: CASSEDRVYGYTF.

This chain connects TRBV28 to TRBJ2-3, with D uncertain. This CDR3 region has 13 residues. Germline CDR1 and CDR2: MDHEN and SYDVKM. V shed 7 bases and J shed 1 base, with 9 bases lying between them. The CDR3 loop is CASKRSGTDTQYF. CDR3 in DNA: TGTGCCAGCAAAAGAAGCGGCACAGATACGCAGTATTTT. The full variable domain, rest sourced from reference TRBV28 and TRBJ2-3, is DVKVTQSSRYLVKRTGEKVFLECVQDMDHENMFWYRQDPGLGLRLIYFSYDVKMKEKGDIPEGYSVSREKKERFSLILESASTNQTSMYLCASKRSGTDTQYFGPGTRLTVL.

This clone was recorded a few times. The chain couples TRBV6-1 to TRBJ1-2; D is perhaps TRBD1 (5 bases). Germline CDR1 is MNHNS and CDR2 is SASEGT. The CDR3 totals 13 residues. Trimming cost V 3 bases and J 8 bases, with 13 bases left between them. CDR3 nucleotide sequence: TGTGCCAGCAGTGATTTCGGCTGGGGCGGCTACACCTTC. As protein: CASSDFGWGGYTF.

In regard to this clone: Other DNA sequences from this sample encode an identical CDR3 as well. The chain uses TRBV7-2 and TRBJ2-7, with 9 bases identical to TRBD2. Per the germline V gene, CDR1 is SGHTA and CDR2 is FQGNSA. CDR3 length: 15 amino acids. The junction had 3 bases not matched to a gene; V was cut back by 1 base and J by 2 bases. The CDR3 DNA sequence: TGTGCCAGCAGCTTAGGTGCGGGAGGGCCCTACGAGCAGTACTTC. Its translation is CASSLGAGGPYEQYF.

The chain employs TRBV30 and TRBJ1-6; D not resolved. The V end was cut by 0 bases, the J end by 7 bases, with 16 bases between. Germline CDR1 is GTSNPN and CDR2 is SVGIG (reference sequence). The CDR3 covers 16 residues. The CDR3 DNA follows: TGTGCCTGGAGTGTCCGTCACCTAGGTCGGAATTCACCCCTCCACTTT. Protein: CAWSVRHLGRNSPLHF.

V is TRBV2 and J is TRBJ1-1, with D unresolved. The germline CDR1 and CDR2 sequences are SNHLY and FYNNEI. Trimming took 1 base from V and 1 from J, leaving 10 bases between them. The CDR3 spans 15 residues. DNA of the CDR3: TGTGCCAGCAGTGAAGTTTTAGGGTCGAACACTGAAGCTTTCTTT. It specifies CASSEVLGSNTEAFF.

The chain links TRBV5-6 to TRBJ1-5; no clear D. Trimming pared 2 bases from V and 4 bases from J, leaving 4 bases between. This CDR3 is 12 amino acids long. Germline CDR1 reads SGHDT; CDR2 reads YYEEEE. Written as DNA, the CDR3 is TGTGCCAGCAGCTTACCGAATCAGCCCCAGCATTTT. It codes for CASSLPNQPQHF.

V and J are TRBV12-5 and TRBJ2-7; no clear D gene. There are 11 residues in the CDR3. V was trimmed by 3 bases and J by 7 bases, leaving 7 bases between them. CDR1 is LGHNT, CDR2 FRNRAP, per germline. CDR3 sequence reads: CASGLAWEQYF. CDR3 coding DNA: TGTGCTAGTGGTTTAGCATGGGAGCAGTACTTC.

The rearrangement joins TRBV20-1 to TRBJ2-3; D unresolved. This CDR3 comprises 10 residues. Per the germline V gene, CDR1 is DFQATT and CDR2 is SNEGSKA (reference sequence). V was cut by 7 bases and J by 0 bases, with 2 bases left in between. The CDR3 reads CSVSTDTQYF. In DNA form, the CDR3 reads TGCAGTGTAAGCACAGATACGCAGTATTTT.

V and J are TRBV7-2 and TRBJ2-1; 9 nucleotides align to TRBD2. J gave up 7 bases and V 5 bases, and 6 bases lay outside the gene matches. CDR3 length: 14 residues. Germline V CDR1 and CDR2: SGHTA, FQGNSA. CDR3 sequence reads: CASSHPGLANEQFF. The CDR3 coding sequence is TGTGCCAGCAGCCACCCGGGACTAGCAAATGAGCAGTTCTTC.

The chain uses TRBV10-1 and TRBJ2-1; D perhaps matches TRBD1 (6 bases). Trimming cost V 8 bases and J 2 bases, with 10 bases left between them. Germline CDR1 and CDR2: WNHNN and SYGVQD (reference sequence). The CDR3 covers 13 residues. The CDR3 DNA is TGCGCCAGCTCGGACAGCCCCTACAATGAGCAGTTCTTC. This sequence encodes CASSDSPYNEQFF.

The J gene is TRBJ2-2, the V gene TRBV6-5; a weak D match, TRBD2 (5 bases). V lost 6 bases and J lost 5, with 10 bases in between. The CDR3 spans 13 residues. Germline CDR1 and CDR2: MNHEY and SVGAGI. As DNA, the CDR3 is TGTGCCAGCAGGAGGGTAACTACCGGGGAGCTGTTTTTT. This gives the protein CASRRVTTGELFF.

The genes are TRBV6-5 and TRBJ1-5, with 7 bases identical to TRBD1. The length of the CDR3 is 13 residues. J was trimmed by 4 bases and V by 6 bases; bases with no gene match: 3. CDR1 MNHEY and CDR2 SVGAGI come from the germline V gene. The CDR3 DNA reads as TGTGCCAGCAGGGCGACAGGGAATCAGCCCCAGCATTTT. Encoded protein: CASRATGNQPQHF.

The chain combines TRBV9 with TRBJ2-1, with TRBD1 as a possible D gene (6 bases). Looked up from germline, CDR1 is SGDLS and CDR2 is YYNGEE. V lost 3 bases and J 8 bases, leaving 6 bases between the germline ends. The CDR3 totals 11 residues. The CDR3 region is CASSEGDEQFF. The CDR3 nucleotides read TGTGCCAGCAGCGAGGGGGATGAGCAGTTCTTC.

The V call is TRBV5-4, the J call TRBJ2-1; D possibly corresponds to TRBD2 (5 bases). The CDR3 sequence is 16 residues long. The germline V gene has CDR1 SGHNT and CDR2 YYREEE (reference sequence). The V end was cut by 4 bases, the J end by 2 bases, with 16 bases between. The CDR3 spells CASSVGSSYPYNEQFF. The DNA of the CDR3 is TGTGCCAGCAGCGTAGGGAGCTCATACCCCTACAATGAGCAGTTCTTC.

The rearrangement uses TRBV11-2 and TRBJ2-7; 7 nucleotides align to TRBD2. The V gene end was trimmed by 3 bases and the J gene end by 3 bases; junction bases not matched to a gene: 11. There are 16 residues in the CDR3. Germline V gives CDR1 SGHAT, CDR2 FQNNGV. The CDR3 here is CASSFIASGSFYEQYF. The CDR3 DNA is TGTGCCAGCAGCTTTATCGCTAGCGGCTCGTTCTACGAGCAGTACTTC.